Detailed here is one T cell receptor (beta chain). This record belongs to a study of blood T cell repertoires in COVID-19. Study background: T cells, B-cell-depleted T cells, or PBMCs provided the cDNA or gDNA that served as material.

Assay: immunoSEQ multiplex PCR; the TCRdb copy retains only in-frame clones and omits some. Here the sample spans more than 200,000 clones, about 88% being singletons. Germline lookup yields CDR1 LNHDA and CDR2 SQIVND (reference sequence). This CDR3 region has 14 residues. The V end lost 5 bases, the J end lost 8 bases, and 15 bases lay between the germline ends. The rearrangement joins TRBV19 to TRBJ1-4; D gene ambiguous. The sequenced material came from peripheral blood. The sequence was obtained from a woman between 40 and 55 years old who had recovered from COVID-19. In DNA, the CDR3 is TGTGCCAGTAGTCCTCGGGTGGCGGGGGAAAAACTGTTTTTT. This sequence encodes CASSPRVAGEKLFF.